This T cell receptor beta chain originates from a study of blood T cell repertoires in COVID-19. The wider study: From the United States, Italy and Spain came samples of acute and convalescent COVID-19. The cDNA or gDNA used as material had been derived from T cells, B-cell-depleted T cells, or PBMCs.

With V trimmed by 5 bases and J by 12 bases, 4 bases remained unmatched. CDR3 length equals 10 residues. From germline, CDR1 is GTSNPN and CDR2 SVGIG (reference sequence). The authors' processing: Estimates of nucleated cell counts were drawn from the amplification of reference gene primers. Repertoires were generated with immunoSEQ multiplex PCR, while TCRdb's copy carries only in-frame clones and drops some. That table furnishes V, J and clone size, whereas the DNA furnished D and trimming. The table records 150,000 or so clones, 87% of them present only once. This chain uses TRBV30 with TRBJ1-1; 9 bases fit TRBD1. The clonotype was recovered from a human donor in a cohort sampled during active COVID-19. Source material: peripheral blood. The CDR3 DNA reads TGTGCCTGGCGGGACAGGGAGACTTTCTTT. Translation gives CAWRDRETFF.